The 8 T cell receptor beta chains below come from one sample, sequenced in a study of cytomegalovirus exposure and HLA in healthy donors (dated by TCRdb to 2016 to 2017). Libraries came from the immunoSEQ multiplex PCR assay. TCRdb retrieved this table from immuneACCESS and kept in-frame rearrangements only. Not all clones are present; in checked studies, unresolved V genes account for under half, and no reason is known for the remainder. The sample has about 150,000 clones on record, around 88% of them singletons. Of the sample, about a fifth is held by the ten largest clones. What was sequenced was PBMCs. Receptors originate from a man younger than 30 in good health and CMV-seropositive.

The gene calls are TRBV11-2 and TRBJ1-2; 9 bases map to TRBD1. Germline V gene data show CDR1 as SGHAT and CDR2 as FQNNGV. This CDR3 region has 15 residues. After removal of 5 bases from V and 0 bases from J, the junction contained 4 bases not matched to a gene. The CDR3 DNA is TGTGCCAGCAGCAGGACAGGGGCCACTAACTATGGCTACACCTTC. Encoded protein: CASSRTGATNYGYTF.

The chain uses TRBV7-2 and TRBJ2-5; D unclear. Germline V gene lookup returns CDR1 SGHTA and CDR2 FQGNSA. The CDR3 extends over 15 amino acids. The V gene lost 5 bases and the J gene lost 1 base, with 14 bases spanning the gap. Here the CDR3 reads CASSPSRGIQETQYF. The CDR3 coding sequence is TGTGCCAGCAGCCCCTCGCGAGGCATCCAAGAGACCCAGTACTTC.

The V gene is TRBV11-2, the J gene TRBJ2-1; 7 positions match TRBD1. CDR1 SGHAT and CDR2 FQNNGV come from the germline V gene. The V and J ends lost 5 bases and 3 bases, in that order; junction bases with no gene match: 13. The CDR3 consists of 17 residues. CDR3 region: CASSPPPDRELYNEQFF. DNA of the CDR3: TGTGCCAGCAGCCCACCACCCGACAGGGAGCTCTACAATGAGCAGTTCTTC.

The rearrangement links TRBV6-1 to TRBJ2-3; a possible D gene is TRBD1 (6 bases). This CDR3 has 14 residues. The germline gives CDR1 MNHNS, CDR2 SASEGT. The V end lost 8 bases, the J end lost 0 bases, and 12 bases lay between the germline ends. The CDR3 here is CASRTRGSTDTQYF. The CDR3 nucleotides are TGTGCCAGCCGTACTAGGGGGAGCACAGATACGCAGTATTTT.

The chain has TRBV19 and TRBJ1-1; D gene ambiguous. V was clipped by 0 bases and J by 0 bases, with 11 bases between them. This CDR3 region has 16 residues. CDR1 LNHDA and CDR2 SQIVND come from the germline V gene (reference sequence). The CDR3 nucleotides are TGTGCCAGTAGTATAGATCCCAGAAAGATGAACACTGAAGCTTTCTTT. Its translation: CASSIDPRKMNTEAFF.

The chain recombines TRBV7-9 with TRBJ2-3; 9 nucleotides match TRBD1. This CDR3 contains 15 residues. Germline loops: CDR1 SEHNR, CDR2 FQNEAQ (reference sequence). Trimming at V came to 3 bases and at J to 3 bases, leaving 4 bases not matched to a gene. Here the CDR3 reads CASSFTGGRTDTQYF. The CDR3 DNA sequence: TGTGCCAGCAGCTTTACAGGGGGCAGAACAGATACGCAGTATTTT.

This rearrangement joins TRBV4-1 to TRBJ2-7; 8 bases match TRBD1. The trim removed 8 bases at V and 6 bases at J, leaving 9 bases unmatched. Per germline, CDR1 MGHRA and CDR2 YSYEKL. The CDR3 covers 13 residues. The CDR3 coding sequence is TGCGCCAGCGGAGGGACAGGACCTACCGAGCAGTACTTC. Its protein is CASGGTGPTEQYF.

V and J are TRBV19 and TRBJ2-1; 7 positions match TRBD1. The CDR3 has 16 residues. Germline V lookup: CDR1 LNHDA, CDR2 SQIVND (reference sequence). The trim removed 3 bases at V and 6 bases at J, leaving 11 bases unmatched. CDR3 coding DNA: TGTGCCAGTAGTATTGGAGGAGAGACAGGGATCAATGAGCAGTTCTTC. Encoded protein: CASSIGGETGINEQFF. Complete variable domain (other parts from reference TRBV19 and TRBJ2-1): DGGITQSPKYLFRKEGQNVTLSCEQNLNHDAMYWYRQDPGQGLRLIYYSQIVNDFQKGDIAEGYSVSREKKESFPLTVTSAQKNPTAFYLCASSIGGETGINEQFFGPGTRLTVL.